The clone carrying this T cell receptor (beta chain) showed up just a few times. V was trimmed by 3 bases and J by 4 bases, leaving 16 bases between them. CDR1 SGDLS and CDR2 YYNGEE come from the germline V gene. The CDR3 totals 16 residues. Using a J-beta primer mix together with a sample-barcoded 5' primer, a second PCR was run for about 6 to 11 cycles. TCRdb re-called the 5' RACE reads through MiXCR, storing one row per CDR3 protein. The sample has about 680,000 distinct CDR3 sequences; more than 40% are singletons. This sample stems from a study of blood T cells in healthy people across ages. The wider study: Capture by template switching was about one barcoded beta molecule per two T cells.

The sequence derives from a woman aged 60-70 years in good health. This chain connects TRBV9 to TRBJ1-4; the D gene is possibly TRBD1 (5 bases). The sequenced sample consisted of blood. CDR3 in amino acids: CASSATLSGDNEKLFF. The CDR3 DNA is TGTGCCAGCAGCGCAACTCTTTCGGGGGATAATGAAAAACTGTTTTTT.